These 31 T cell receptor beta chains were all obtained from the same sample, sequenced in a study of OX40 agonist ivuxolimab in advanced cancers. Library creation used the immunoSEQ multiplex PCR assay. TCRdb holds this immuneACCESS table with in-frame rearrangements only. Some clones are missing; in checked studies, unresolved V genes explain under half, and the rest has no known cause. This sample holds about 58,000 clones; roughly 85% were observed only once. The top ten constitute 3% to 4% of the sample. The specimen comprised CD4+ or CD8+ T cells sorted from blood, sampled in a trial of the OX40 agonist ivuxolimab. Receptors were obtained from an adult with an advanced solid tumor such as melanoma, head and neck, liver or kidney cancer.

This clone has only one observation. The rearrangement links TRBV5-1 to TRBJ2-1; D possibly corresponds to TRBD1 (6 bases). The CDR3 totals 14 residues. Trimming shortened V by 4 bases and J by 2 bases, and 10 bases separated the two germline ends. Germline CDR1 SGHRS, CDR2 YFSETQ. The CDR3 is CASSPGDTYNEQFF. The CDR3, as DNA: TGCGCCAGCAGCCCCGGGGACACCTACAATGAGCAGTTCTTC.

V usage is TRBV4-1 and J usage is TRBJ2-1; either TRBD1 or TRBD2 may fit D (5 bases each). Germline V gene lookup returns CDR1 MGHRA and CDR2 YSYEKL. The germline V and J ends were trimmed by 3 bases and 1 base, with 13 bases remaining between them. The CDR3 has 16 residues. The CDR3 loop reads CASSQGRDVSYNEQFF. The CDR3 region has the DNA TGCGCCAGCAGCCAGGGCAGGGACGTGTCCTACAATGAGCAGTTCTTC.

The chain has TRBV29-1 and TRBJ1-5, with D tentatively TRBD1 (5 bases). Germline lookup yields CDR1 SQVTM and CDR2 ANQGSEA. The CDR3 totals 14 residues. V lost 6 bases and J lost 1, with 13 bases in between. DNA of the CDR3: TGCAGCGTCCGATTTGGGGGGAGCAATCAGCCCCAGCATTTT. It encodes CSVRFGGSNQPQHF.

The gene calls are TRBV15 and TRBJ2-1; 9 bases agree with TRBD1. This CDR3 is built from 16 residues. Unmatched junction bases numbered 6, after V lost 3 bases and J lost 3 bases. CDR1 is LNHNV, CDR2 YYDKDF, per germline (reference sequence). Here the CDR3 reads CATSSDRDRVYNEQFF. In nucleotides, the CDR3 is TGTGCCACCAGCAGTGACCGGGACAGGGTCTACAATGAGCAGTTCTTC.

The chain uses TRBV30 and TRBJ1-2; D is uncertain. V was cut by 0 bases and J by 0 bases, with 5 bases left in between. Germline V gives CDR1 GTSNPN, CDR2 SVGIG (reference sequence). The CDR3 loop spans 13 amino acids. The CDR3 DNA is TGTGCCTGGAGTGTACCACCTAACTATGGCTACACCTTC. As protein: CAWSVPPNYGYTF.

This clone was seen only a few times. The rearrangement links TRBV29-1 to TRBJ2-2; 8 bases fit TRBD1. The CDR3 runs 15 residues. The ends lost 6 bases at V and 4 bases at J; junction bases unmatched: 10. CDR1 is SQVTM and CDR2 is ANQGSEA in the germline V gene. The CDR3 sequence: CSVSQGGAGTGELFF. CDR3 sequence (DNA): TGCAGCGTATCACAGGGGGGCGCGGGCACCGGGGAGCTGTTTTTT.

The chain couples TRBV18 to TRBJ1-5; 7 bases are shared with TRBD1. The V and J ends lost 5 bases and 4 bases, in that order; junction bases with no gene match: 5. Germline loops: CDR1 KGHSH, CDR2 LQKENI. This CDR3 contains 14 residues. CDR3 sequence (DNA): TGTGCCAGCTCAACGGCGGACAGGAATCAGCCCCAGCATTTT. Translating it yields CASSTADRNQPQHF.

V usage is TRBV4-3 and J usage is TRBJ1-3; D ambiguous. The CDR3 is made up of 16 amino acids. V lost 0 bases, J lost 4 bases, and 13 bases lay in between. The germline V gene encodes CDR1 LGHNA and CDR2 YSLEER. The CDR3 DNA reads as TGCGCCAGCAGCCAAGATTGGGCGGGATTGGGAAACACCATATATTTT. Its protein is CASSQDWAGLGNTIYF.

The gene calls are TRBV13 and TRBJ2-3, with no clear D. Germline CDR1 is PRHDT and CDR2 is FYEKMQ (reference sequence). V lost 5 bases to trimming and J lost 3 bases, with 6 bases between them. This CDR3 comprises 12 residues. The CDR3 sequence is CASSPQTDTQYF. The CDR3, as DNA: TGTGCCAGCAGCCCCCAAACAGATACGCAGTATTTT.

V usage is TRBV4-2 and J usage is TRBJ2-7, with 8 bases matching TRBD2. Losses at the gene ends were 1 base for V and 1 base for J; bases not matched to a gene: 0. This CDR3 is built from 14 residues. The germline CDR1 and CDR2 sequences are LGHNA and YNFKEQ. The CDR3 region is CASSQGGGSYEQYF. The CDR3 region has the DNA TGTGCCAGCAGCCAAGGCGGGGGGTCCTACGAGCAGTACTTC.

This chain connects TRBV28 to TRBJ2-1; 10 bases fit TRBD2. This CDR3 is built from 13 residues. V lost 6 bases and J lost 5; bases outside the gene matches: 1. CDR1 is MDHEN, CDR2 SYDVKM, per germline. This CDR3 reads CASRAGGHNEQFF. The DNA of the CDR3 is TGTGCCAGCAGAGCGGGGGGGCACAATGAGCAGTTCTTC.

The CDR3 region has the DNA TGTGCCAGCAGTGATTACGCAGGGGGTGACTATGGCTACACCTTC. Protein sequence: CASSDYAGGDYGYTF. The V call is TRBV25-1, the J call TRBJ1-2; the match to TRBD1 covers 7 bases. With V trimmed by 3 bases and J by 3 bases, 7 bases remained unmatched. The CDR3 is 15 amino acids. The V gene's germline CDR1 is MGHDK and CDR2 SYGVNS.

The V gene is TRBV9, the J gene TRBJ1-1; 8 positions match TRBD1. The CDR3 length is 14 residues. Unmatched junction bases numbered 8, after V lost 3 bases and J lost 7 bases. The germline V gene encodes CDR1 SGDLS and CDR2 YYNGEE. The CDR3 region is CASSAAGTGFEAFF. The CDR3 bases are TGTGCCAGCAGCGCGGCCGGGACAGGCTTTGAAGCTTTCTTT.

CDR3 DNA: TGTGCCAGCAGTTTGATAGGCTACAATCAGCCCCAGCATTTT. This encodes CASSLIGYNQPQHF. V usage is TRBV28 and J usage is TRBJ1-5; unclear D gene. The CDR3 sequence is 14 residues long. From germline, CDR1 is MDHEN and CDR2 SYDVKM. V lost 3 bases and J lost 3, with 9 bases in between. The full variable domain, completed using reference TRBV28 and TRBJ1-5, is DVKVTQSSRYLVKRTGEKVFLECVQDMDHENMFWYRQDPGLGLRLIYFSYDVKMKEKGDIPEGYSVSREKKERFSLILESASTNQTSMYLCASSLIGYNQPQHFGDGTRLSIL.

The CDR3 nucleotides read TGTGCCAGCAGTTTACGCACAGATACGCAGTATTTT. It is translated as CASSLRTDTQYF. V is TRBV28 and J is TRBJ2-3; D gene ambiguous. Trimming stripped 2 bases from V and 1 base from J, with 1 base between. The CDR3 consists of 12 residues. CDR1 and CDR2 from the germline V gene are MDHEN and SYDVKM.

The chain joins TRBV5-5 to TRBJ1-2; D is possibly TRBD1 (6 bases). Trimming cost V 6 bases and J 6 bases, with 15 bases left between them. The CDR3 spans 13 residues. Germline V gene lookup returns CDR1 SGHKS and CDR2 YYEKEE (reference sequence). The CDR3 nucleotides read TGTGCCAGCACCCCCACAGGGCTGCATGGCTACACCTTC. This gives the protein CASTPTGLHGYTF.

The chain combines TRBV4-2 with TRBJ1-3; unclear D gene. The germline V gene has CDR1 LGHNA and CDR2 YNFKEQ. The V end was cut by 4 bases, the J end by 2 bases, with 12 bases between. This CDR3 comprises 15 residues. CDR3 in DNA: TGTGCCAGCAGCCCCGCTGATGGCCCTGGAAACACCATATATTTT. The encoded protein is CASSPADGPGNTIYF.

V is TRBV19 and J is TRBJ1-6; 10 nucleotides align to TRBD1. CDR3 size: 15 residues. Germline V gene lookup returns CDR1 LNHDA and CDR2 SQIVND (reference sequence). The J segment lost 7 bases and the V segment lost 6 bases, leaving 6 bases of the junction unmatched. The CDR3 loop is CASRARTGGNSPLHF. In DNA form, the CDR3 reads TGTGCCAGTAGAGCCCGGACAGGGGGAAATTCACCCCTCCACTTT.

This clone showed up just once. The chain joins TRBV4-2 to TRBJ2-3; the D gene could be TRBD1 or TRBD2 (5 bases each). CDR1 LGHNA and CDR2 YNFKEQ come from the germline V gene. The V end was cut by 6 bases, the J end by 1 base, with 14 bases between. The CDR3 consists of 15 residues. The CDR3 protein is CASRPAGTGTDTQYF. CDR3 in DNA: TGTGCCAGCAGGCCGGCAGGGACGGGCACAGATACGCAGTATTTT.

The genes are TRBV18 and TRBJ1-6; perhaps TRBD1 as D (6 bases). Germline loops: CDR1 KGHSH, CDR2 LQKENI. The CDR3 covers 15 residues. V dropped 4 bases and J dropped 7 bases, with 14 bases sitting between them. This CDR3 is CASSQEQGPNSPLHF. In DNA, the CDR3 is TGTGCCAGCTCACAAGAACAGGGCCCAAATTCACCCCTCCACTTT.

This chain links TRBV28 with TRBJ2-3, with 9 bases fitting TRBD1. This CDR3 spans 15 amino acids. J gave up 4 bases and V 6 bases, and 8 bases lay outside the gene matches. CDR1 is MDHEN, CDR2 SYDVKM, per germline. The CDR3 region is CASRGTGLRADTQYF. The CDR3 bases are TGTGCCAGCAGGGGGACAGGGTTGCGCGCAGATACGCAGTATTTT.

The genes are TRBV4-3 and TRBJ2-1; 8 bases align to TRBD2. Looked up from germline, CDR1 is LGHNA and CDR2 is YSLEER. This CDR3 region has 14 residues. Germline trimming cut 5 bases from V and 3 bases from J; bases unmatched to any gene: 3. CDR3 in DNA: TGCGCCAGCAGCGAGCTAGCGGGCTACAATGAGCAGTTCTTC. Translated, it gives CASSELAGYNEQFF.

In this sample, this clone turned up once. Other DNA sequences in this specimen translate into the identical CDR3. V gene TRBV5-1 combines with J gene TRBJ2-2; perhaps TRBD2 as D (5 bases). V was cut by 5 bases and J by 2 bases, with 13 bases left in between. The V gene's germline CDR1 is SGHRS and CDR2 YFSETQ. The CDR3 consists of 15 residues. CDR3 protein: CASSFRDPNTGELFF. CDR3 DNA: TGCGCCAGCAGTTTTCGGGATCCTAACACCGGGGAGCTGTTTTTT. The full variable domain, its missing parts supplied by reference TRBV5-1 and TRBJ2-2, is KAGVTQTPRYLIKTRGQQVTLSCSPISGHRSVSWYQQTPGQGLQFLFEYFSETQRNKGNFPGRFSGRQFSNSRSEMNVSTLELGDSALYLCASSFRDPNTGELFFGEGSRLTVL.

V is TRBV5-4 and J is TRBJ2-7; no clear D gene. From germline, CDR1 is SGHNT and CDR2 YYREEE (reference sequence). Between the trimmed V and J ends, which lost 3 bases and 1 base, there was a span of 8 bases. This CDR3 has 13 amino acids. This CDR3 is CASSSSWSYEQYF. CDR3 nucleotide sequence: TGTGCCAGCAGCTCATCCTGGTCCTACGAGCAGTACTTC.

The CDR3 region has the DNA TGTGCCAGCAGCTTGGGAGCGGGGGGTCTCCAAGAGACCCAGTACTTC. Encoded protein: CASSLGAGGLQETQYF. The rearrangement uses TRBV5-4 and TRBJ2-5; 9 positions match TRBD2. The ends lost 0 bases at V and 1 base at J; junction bases unmatched: 4. In germline, CDR1 is SGHNT, CDR2 YYREEE (reference sequence). The CDR3 spans 16 residues.

J is TRBJ1-2 and V is TRBV28, with D unclear. The germline gives CDR1 MDHEN, CDR2 SYDVKM. This CDR3 comprises 14 residues. Trimming removed 3 bases at V and 4 bases at J, with 12 bases between. The CDR3, as DNA: TGTGCCAGCAGTTTTGGGAGGGCGGGCTATGGCTACACCTTC. Encoded protein: CASSFGRAGYGYTF.

The chain joins TRBV10-3 to TRBJ2-7, with D possibly being TRBD1 or TRBD2 (6 bases each). The germline V and J ends were trimmed by 0 bases and 4 bases, with 13 bases remaining between them. Germline loops: CDR1 ENHRY, CDR2 SYGVKD. This CDR3 region has 15 residues. This chain's CDR3 is CAISESGGRRYEQYF. In nucleotides, the CDR3 is TGTGCCATCAGTGAGTCTGGGGGGCGAAGATACGAGCAGTACTTC.

The V gene is TRBV27, the J gene TRBJ2-5; D possibly corresponds to TRBD2 (7 bases). This CDR3 contains 15 residues. Per germline, CDR1 MNHEY and CDR2 SMNVEV (reference sequence). The V and J ends lost 6 bases and 6 bases respectively, with 20 bases between them. Here the CDR3 reads CASSPGRGMRKTQYF. The DNA of the CDR3 is TGTGCCAGCAGCCCTGGGAGGGGGATGAGGAAGACCCAGTACTTC.

The gene calls are TRBV18 and TRBJ1-4; D gene ambiguous. Trimming left V 2 bases short and J 6 bases short, with 1 base between. CDR3 size: 11 residues. Germline loops: CDR1 KGHSH, CDR2 LQKENI. The CDR3 sequence: CASSPDEKLFF. CDR3 sequence (DNA): TGTGCCAGCTCACCAGATGAAAAACTGTTTTTT.

V gene TRBV18 combines with J gene TRBJ1-5; D gene unclear. The CDR3 is made up of 13 amino acids. In germline, CDR1 is KGHSH, CDR2 LQKENI. Trimming stripped 4 bases from V and 3 bases from J, with 7 bases between. The CDR3 nucleotides read TGTGCCAGCTCACGGGTCCTCAATCAGCCCCAGCATTTT. Encoded protein: CASSRVLNQPQHF.

CDR3 DNA: TGTGCCAGCAGTGGGGCTAGCGGGGGATCCTACAATGAGCAGTTCTTC. This sequence encodes CASSGASGGSYNEQFF. The chain carries TRBV6-1 and TRBJ2-1; 10 nucleotides line up with TRBD2. V lost 4 bases to trimming and J lost 1 base; unmatched junction nucleotides: 4. The CDR3 covers 16 residues. Germline CDR1 reads MNHNS; CDR2 reads SASEGT.